A selection of T cell receptor beta chains follows, all from one sample in a study of naive and memory T cell subsets. TCRdb analysed the UMI-ligation and nested PCR reads with MiXCR anew, one entry per CDR3 protein. This repertoire shows around 93,000 distinct CDR3 sequences, 11% found once; its top ten account for around 0.13%. Input material: naive CD4+ T cells from blood. The receptors originated from a human donor in good health. CDR3s include the opening cysteine and the closing phenylalanine or tryptophan. The order of the fields is V gene, J gene, D gene, clone size, CDR3 DNA, CDR3 protein. D genes are given only for firm matches. Rows give clone size only sometimes, using once, few, many, or a class for an expanded clone.

v_gene: TRBV4-2
j_gene: TRBJ2-7
d_gene: -
abundance: few
CDR3nt: TGTGCCAGCAGCCAAGTGGCGGGAGAGGGGGCCGGGCAGTACTTC
CDR3aa: CASSQVAGEGAGQYF

v_gene: TRBV20-1
j_gene: TRBJ2-7
d_gene: -
abundance: many
CDR3nt: TGCAGTGCTAGAGTTTCATACGAGCAGTACTTC
CDR3aa: CSARVSYEQYF

v_gene: TRBV9
j_gene: TRBJ2-1
d_gene: TRBD2
abundance: few
CDR3nt: TGTGCCAGCAGCGTAGAACTAGCGGGAGTCCCAAGCTCCTACAATGAGCAGTTCTTC
CDR3aa: CASSVELAGVPSSYNEQFF

v_gene: TRBV18
j_gene: TRBJ1-2
d_gene: TRBD1
abundance: -
CDR3nt: TGTGCCAGCTCGCCAACCGGGACAGGGTCTGGCTACACCTTC
CDR3aa: CASSPTGTGSGYTF

v_gene: TRBV20-1
j_gene: TRBJ2-1
d_gene: TRBD2
abundance: few
CDR3nt: TGCAGTGCTAGCGGGACTAGCGGGGGTATCAATGAGCAGTTCTTC
CDR3aa: CSASGTSGGINEQFF

v_gene: TRBV20-1
j_gene: TRBJ1-2
d_gene: -
abundance: -
CDR3nt: TGCAGTGCTAGAGATCGAGGCTCCCGCGGGGAGTCGAGCGGCTACACCTTC
CDR3aa: CSARDRGSRGESSGYTF

v_gene: TRBV4-1
j_gene: TRBJ2-1
d_gene: -
abundance: -
CDR3nt: TGCGCCAGCAGCCAAGTCCAGGCGGGACTCACAGTCCATGAGCAGTTCTTC
CDR3aa: CASSQVQAGLTVHEQFF

v_gene: TRBV12-3/TRBV12-4
j_gene: TRBJ2-7
d_gene: -
abundance: many
CDR3nt: TGTGCCAGCAGTTGGGGGGACAGACTTTCCTACGAGCAGTACTTC
CDR3aa: CASSWGDRLSYEQYF

v_gene: TRBV12-3/TRBV12-4
j_gene: TRBJ1-2
d_gene: -
abundance: -
CDR3nt: TGTGCCAGCAGTTTTTTAAGTAAGGGGGACTATGGCTACACCTTC
CDR3aa: CASSFLSKGDYGYTF

v_gene: TRBV7-2
j_gene: TRBJ2-7
d_gene: -
abundance: few
CDR3nt: TGTGCCAGCAGCTTAGGTCGGGGGAGAGGCGAGCAGTACTTC
CDR3aa: CASSLGRGRGEQYF

v_gene: TRBV7-3
j_gene: TRBJ2-1
d_gene: TRBD2
abundance: few
CDR3nt: TGTGCCAGCAGCCCAACCGGGACTAACTACAATGAGCAGTTCTTC
CDR3aa: CASSPTGTNYNEQFF

v_gene: TRBV10-3
j_gene: TRBJ2-3
d_gene: TRBD2
abundance: few
CDR3nt: TGTGCCATCAGTGATCGGGGGGGGCCACTGGATACGCAGTATTTT
CDR3aa: CAISDRGGPLDTQYF

v_gene: TRBV12-3/TRBV12-4
j_gene: TRBJ2-5
d_gene: -
abundance: few
CDR3nt: TGTGCCAGCACCACCAGAGGCAAGGGGGCGGGGAGGACCCAGTACTTC
CDR3aa: CASTTRGKGAGRTQYF

v_gene: TRBV2
j_gene: TRBJ2-1
d_gene: -
abundance: many
CDR3nt: TGTGCCAGCCACCGCCGGGGGTACAATGAGCAGTTCTTC
CDR3aa: CASHRRGYNEQFF

v_gene: TRBV15
j_gene: TRBJ1-6
d_gene: TRBD1
abundance: -
CDR3nt: TGTGCCACCAGCAGAGGACAGGGATTGTCCTATAATTCACCCCTCCACTTT
CDR3aa: CATSRGQGLSYNSPLHF

v_gene: TRBV5-1
j_gene: TRBJ1-5
d_gene: -
abundance: -
CDR3nt: TGCGCCAGCAGCTTGGCCGGACGTTACAATCAGCCCCAGCATTTT
CDR3aa: CASSLAGRYNQPQHF

v_gene: TRBV14
j_gene: TRBJ1-4
d_gene: -
abundance: few
CDR3nt: TGTGCCAGCAGCCTCAATGGACAGCCTAATGAAAAACTGTTTTTT
CDR3aa: CASSLNGQPNEKLFF

v_gene: TRBV20-1
j_gene: TRBJ1-5
d_gene: -
abundance: many
CDR3nt: TGCAGTGCTAGAGAGCCAGGGGCGAGCAATCAGCCCCAGCATTTT
CDR3aa: CSAREPGASNQPQHF

v_gene: TRBV4-3
j_gene: TRBJ2-3
d_gene: -
abundance: -
CDR3nt: TGCGCCAGCAGCCAAGATCCAGGGAACCCCACAGATACGCAGTATTTT
CDR3aa: CASSQDPGNPTDTQYF

v_gene: TRBV11-3
j_gene: TRBJ2-7
d_gene: TRBD2
abundance: -
CDR3nt: TGTGCCAGCAGCTTAAGAATTAGCGGGAGCTACGAGCAGTACTTC
CDR3aa: CASSLRISGSYEQYF

v_gene: TRBV29-1
j_gene: TRBJ1-1
d_gene: -
abundance: -
CDR3nt: TGCAGCGTTGAGTGGGGCAGGGGAAACACTGAAGCTTTCTTT
CDR3aa: CSVEWGRGNTEAFF

v_gene: TRBV6-1
j_gene: TRBJ1-5
d_gene: TRBD1
abundance: -
CDR3nt: TGTGCCAGCAGTGTGAGCAGGGGGCCTCAGCCCCAGCATTTT
CDR3aa: CASSVSRGPQPQHF

v_gene: TRBV5-1
j_gene: TRBJ2-3
d_gene: TRBD2
abundance: -
CDR3nt: TGCGCCAGCAGCTCTCAGCATAGAGGGAGGGCGCGGAGCACAGATACGCAGTATTTT
CDR3aa: CASSSQHRGRARSTDTQYF

v_gene: TRBV6-2/TRBV6-3
j_gene: TRBJ2-7
d_gene: TRBD2
abundance: few
CDR3nt: TGTGCCAGCACGGCGAGCGGGAGTTCCTACGAGCAGTACTTC
CDR3aa: CASTASGSSYEQYF

v_gene: TRBV27
j_gene: TRBJ1-3
d_gene: -
abundance: few
CDR3nt: TGTGCCAGCAGTTCACGGACACAAACTGGAAACACCATATATTTT
CDR3aa: CASSSRTQTGNTIYF

v_gene: TRBV6-5
j_gene: TRBJ2-5
d_gene: -
abundance: -
CDR3nt: TGTGCCAGCAGTCACCTGGGTCCGGAGACCCAGTACTTC
CDR3aa: CASSHLGPETQYF

v_gene: TRBV18
j_gene: TRBJ2-2
d_gene: -
abundance: -
CDR3nt: TGTGCCAGCTCACCACTGCGTTGGACTGGTACGACCGGGGAGCTGTTTTTT
CDR3aa: CASSPLRWTGTTGELFF

v_gene: TRBV25-1
j_gene: TRBJ2-7
d_gene: TRBD1
abundance: -
CDR3nt: TGTGCCAGCAGCCCACTCCTTCCTGGACAGGCCCGTTACGAGCAGTACTTC
CDR3aa: CASSPLLPGQARYEQYF

v_gene: TRBV7-9
j_gene: TRBJ2-1
d_gene: TRBD1
abundance: few
CDR3nt: TGTGCCAGCAGTTCAAGCCTACGGACAGGGGCGGGCAATGAGCAGTTCTTC
CDR3aa: CASSSSLRTGAGNEQFF

v_gene: TRBV6-2/TRBV6-3
j_gene: TRBJ1-1
d_gene: -
abundance: -
CDR3nt: TGTGCCAGCAGCATAAGGGACACCTACCGGGAGACTGAAGCTTTCTTT
CDR3aa: CASSIRDTYRETEAFF

v_gene: TRBV24-1
j_gene: TRBJ2-7
d_gene: TRBD2
abundance: -
CDR3nt: TGTGCCACCAGTGAGAGGGGAGGGCCCTTCTCCTACGAGCAGTACTTC
CDR3aa: CATSERGGPFSYEQYF

v_gene: TRBV20-1
j_gene: TRBJ2-7
d_gene: TRBD2
abundance: -
CDR3nt: TGCAGTGCTAGAACTAGCGGGAGTTACGAGCAGTACTTC
CDR3aa: CSARTSGSYEQYF

v_gene: TRBV20-1
j_gene: TRBJ1-6
d_gene: -
abundance: few
CDR3nt: TGCAGTGCTAGTGGACAACGCTTTTCACCCCTCCACTTT
CDR3aa: CSASGQRFSPLHF

v_gene: TRBV3-1
j_gene: TRBJ2-3
d_gene: TRBD2
abundance: -
CDR3nt: TGTGCCAGTAGCCAGGAACCCGGGACTAGCGGGAGTCCTTCAAGCACAGATACGCAGTATTTT
CDR3aa: CASSQEPGTSGSPSSTDTQYF

v_gene: TRBV18
j_gene: TRBJ1-6
d_gene: TRBD1
abundance: few
CDR3nt: TGTGCCAGCTCACCACCAACAGGGGCTGGTTCACCCCTCCACTTT
CDR3aa: CASSPPTGAGSPLHF

v_gene: TRBV29-1
j_gene: TRBJ1-1
d_gene: -
abundance: many
CDR3nt: TGCAGCGTTGTGCCTGAATTCCTTAGGGTGAACACTGAAGCTTTCTTT
CDR3aa: CSVVPEFLRVNTEAFF

v_gene: TRBV29-1
j_gene: TRBJ2-7
d_gene: -
abundance: few
CDR3nt: TGCAGCGTCGCCGAGGGGCGAGAGCAGTACTTC
CDR3aa: CSVAEGREQYF

v_gene: TRBV6-1
j_gene: TRBJ2-7
d_gene: -
abundance: few
CDR3nt: TGTGCCAGCAGCCCCAGGTCGGGGGCCCTCTCTTACGAGCAGTACTTC
CDR3aa: CASSPRSGALSYEQYF

v_gene: TRBV4-3
j_gene: TRBJ2-6
d_gene: -
abundance: many
CDR3nt: TGCGCCAGCAGCCAAGCCGGTAAGGGATCCGGGGCCAACGTCCTGACTTTC
CDR3aa: CASSQAGKGSGANVLTF

v_gene: TRBV29-1
j_gene: TRBJ2-1
d_gene: TRBD2
abundance: few
CDR3nt: TGCAGCGTTGAATATGAGTCTCGGCTAGCGGGGCCCAATGAGCAGTTCTTC
CDR3aa: CSVEYESRLAGPNEQFF

v_gene: TRBV20-1
j_gene: TRBJ2-7
d_gene: TRBD2
abundance: few
CDR3nt: TGCAGTGCTAGATTGGCGGGAGGGCCATTCTACGAGCAGTACTTC
CDR3aa: CSARLAGGPFYEQYF

v_gene: TRBV2
j_gene: TRBJ1-1
d_gene: -
abundance: -
CDR3nt: TGTGCCAGCAGTTTGGTCAGCATTAACACTGAAGCTTTCTTT
CDR3aa: CASSLVSINTEAFF

v_gene: TRBV7-2
j_gene: TRBJ2-1
d_gene: TRBD1
abundance: many
CDR3nt: TGTGCCAGCAGCCAAACAGGGGCGGCAGCTGAGCAGTTCTTC
CDR3aa: CASSQTGAAAEQFF

v_gene: TRBV27
j_gene: TRBJ2-7
d_gene: TRBD1
abundance: few
CDR3nt: TGTGCCAGCAGTTCCCACAGGGGTTCCTACGAGCAGTACTTC
CDR3aa: CASSSHRGSYEQYF

v_gene: TRBV5-1
j_gene: TRBJ2-7
d_gene: -
abundance: -
CDR3nt: TGCGCCAGCAGCCACAATCAGGGAACCGAGCAGTACTTC
CDR3aa: CASSHNQGTEQYF

v_gene: TRBV7-9
j_gene: TRBJ2-1
d_gene: -
abundance: many
CDR3nt: TGTGCCAGCAGCTTTCGAGCAGGTTACAATGAGCAGTTCTTC
CDR3aa: CASSFRAGYNEQFF

v_gene: TRBV28
j_gene: TRBJ2-5
d_gene: TRBD1
abundance: few
CDR3nt: TGTGCCAGCAACGTTGGGGGGACAGGGGTTCAAGAGACCCAGTACTTC
CDR3aa: CASNVGGTGVQETQYF

v_gene: TRBV29-1
j_gene: TRBJ2-7
d_gene: TRBD2
abundance: few
CDR3nt: TGCAGCGTTAGCGGGGCAAGCTCCTACGAGCAGTACTTC
CDR3aa: CSVSGASSYEQYF

v_gene: TRBV18
j_gene: TRBJ1-5
d_gene: -
abundance: many
CDR3nt: TGTGCCAGCTCACCGTCAGGGAATCAGCCCCAGCATTTT
CDR3aa: CASSPSGNQPQHF

v_gene: TRBV7-9
j_gene: TRBJ1-5
d_gene: -
abundance: few
CDR3nt: TGTGCCAGCAGCCTTTACGCCGGGATCAATCAGCCCCAGCATTTT
CDR3aa: CASSLYAGINQPQHF

v_gene: TRBV12-3/TRBV12-4
j_gene: TRBJ1-6
d_gene: TRBD1
abundance: -
CDR3nt: TGTGCCAGCAGTTTTGATAACAGGGGTAGGAGCTCCTATAATTCACCCCTCCACTTT
CDR3aa: CASSFDNRGRSSYNSPLHF

v_gene: TRBV28
j_gene: TRBJ2-7
d_gene: -
abundance: few
CDR3nt: TGTGCCAGCAGTTCCGGTTACTACGAGCAGTACTTC
CDR3aa: CASSSGYYEQYF

v_gene: TRBV12-3/TRBV12-4
j_gene: TRBJ1-1
d_gene: -
abundance: few
CDR3nt: TGTGCCAGCAGATACGGGGACACTGAAGCTTTCTTT
CDR3aa: CASRYGDTEAFF

v_gene: TRBV9
j_gene: TRBJ2-3
d_gene: TRBD2
abundance: -
CDR3nt: TGTGCCAGCAGCGAGACTAGCGGTCGCACAGATACGCAGTATTTT
CDR3aa: CASSETSGRTDTQYF